This T cell receptor (beta chain) is drawn from a study of T-cell memory formation after mild COVID-19. Overall study context: TCR clusters showed largely donor specificity. Study results and caveats: Second-wave clones that peaked on day 37 lacked confirmed SARS-CoV-2 specificity. Later expanders leaned CD4+, whereas clones that contracted between day 15 and 85 were balanced CD4/CD8.

Comments on this clonotype: Its antigen is still unknown.

UMIs and sample barcodes were carried by the TCR alpha and TCR beta cDNA libraries that 5'RACE produced using constant-segment primers. TCRdb re-called the 5' RACE reads through MiXCR, storing one row per CDR3 protein. The sample lists approximately 260,000 distinct CDR3 sequences, more than 15% occurring once. This CDR3 has 14 amino acids. The V end was cut by 7 bases, the J end by 2 bases, with 13 bases between. Germline lookup yields CDR1 SNHLY and CDR2 FYNNEI. The material sequenced was PBMCs or a T cell subset sorted from them (not recorded which). The chain employs TRBV2 and TRBJ2-3; D unclear. This TCR derives from a young man who had mild COVID-19 (a few samples of this study predate the infection). Cell type and time point are not known. The CDR3 nucleotides read TGTGCCAGCAATCCCGGAGTATACACAGATACGCAGTATTTT. Residues: CASNPGVYTDTQYF.